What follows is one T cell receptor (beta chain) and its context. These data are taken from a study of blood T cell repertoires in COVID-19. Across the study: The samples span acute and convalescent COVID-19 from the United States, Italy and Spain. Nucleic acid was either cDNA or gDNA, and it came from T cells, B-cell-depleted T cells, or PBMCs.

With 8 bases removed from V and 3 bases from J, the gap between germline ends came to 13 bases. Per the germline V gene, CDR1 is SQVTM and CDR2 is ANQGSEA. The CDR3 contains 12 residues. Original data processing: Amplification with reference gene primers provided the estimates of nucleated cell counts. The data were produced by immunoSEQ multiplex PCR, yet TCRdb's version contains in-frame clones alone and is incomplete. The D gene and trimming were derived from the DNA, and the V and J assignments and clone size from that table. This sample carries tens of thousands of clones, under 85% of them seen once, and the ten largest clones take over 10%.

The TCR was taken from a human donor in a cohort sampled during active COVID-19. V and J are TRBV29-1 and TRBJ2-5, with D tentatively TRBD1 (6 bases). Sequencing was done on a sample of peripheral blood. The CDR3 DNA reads TGCAGCACCCGGACAGACAAAGAGACCCAGTACTTC. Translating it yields CSTRTDKETQYF. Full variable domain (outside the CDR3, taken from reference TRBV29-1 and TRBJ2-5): SAVISQKPSRDICQRGTSLTIQCQVDSQVTMMFWYRQQPGQSLTLIATANQGSEATYESGFVIDKFPISRPNLTFSTLTVSNMSPEDSSIYLCSTRTDKETQYFGPGTRLLVL.